This T cell receptor beta chain stems from a study of cytomegalovirus exposure and HLA in healthy donors. Looked up from germline, CDR1 is SSHAT and CDR2 is FNYEAQ (reference sequence). The CDR3 loop spans 15 amino acids. This clone was detected only a few times. An end of the junction differs from the germline gene, which may be a read error. Vbeta (60) and Jbeta (13) primers were used in the PCR. Generated by immunoSEQ multiplex PCR, the TCRdb table keeps only in-frame clones and is missing some. The sample lists approximately 100,000 clones; 75% were seen once. V gene TRBV7-7 combines with J gene TRBJ2-2; 10 bases are a match to TRBD2. The receptor was isolated from a male donor in good health and CMV-seropositive. Sample: PBMCs. The CDR3, as DNA: TGTGCTAGCAGCTTAGGTCTAGCGGGAGCCGGGGAGCTGTTTTTT. Protein sequence: CASSLGLAGAGELFF.